This entry is about one T cell receptor (beta chain). A single record per CDR3 protein comes from TCRdb applying MiXCR to the RACE reads. This sample carries 150,000 to 200,000 distinct CDR3 sequences, roughly 30% of them seen once, and the ten largest clones take about 2.7%. The sample comes from a study of human T cells and chemical hapten exposure. Time point denoted: pre-sensitization, week 0. Treatment denoted: therapeutic diphenylcyclopropenone sensitization with weekly scalp DPC. Germline V CDR1 and CDR2: LGHDT, YNNKEL (reference sequence). The CDR3 runs to 16 residues. V trimming: 1 base; J trimming: 6 bases; junction bases outside the gene matches: 6.

This TCR derives from a woman in her twenties or thirties with alopecia areata. Some clones in this sample may be carry-over from other donors' samples. The specimen comprised whole blood, sampled in connection with sensitization to the hapten diphenylcyclopropenone (DPC). V is TRBV3-1 and J is TRBJ1-6; 7 bases are a match to TRBD1. The CDR3 region is CASSQVKGAVNSPLHF. The CDR3 DNA is TGTGCCAGCAGCCAAGTCAAGGGGGCAGTTAATTCACCCCTCCACTTT.